The following is a TCR beta chain sequence with its context. The PCR ran on 60 Vbeta and 13 Jbeta primers. Sequencing used immunoSEQ multiplex PCR; TCRdb keeps in-frame clones, though not all of them. Of some 120,000 clones listed, more than 65% are singletons. J gave up 2 bases and V 6 bases, and 6 bases lay outside the gene matches. CDR1 and CDR2 from the germline V gene are SNHLY and FYNNEI. The CDR3 sequence is 14 residues long. This sample is drawn from a study of cytomegalovirus exposure and HLA in healthy donors. Donors likely had unrecorded immune exposures despite being nominally healthy when sampled.

The clonotype originates from a human donor in good health. The chain joins TRBV2 to TRBJ1-2; 7 nucleotides align to TRBD1. Sequencing used PBMCs. CDR3 loop: CASRLRQGNYGYTF. Written as DNA, the CDR3 is TGTGCCAGCAGGCTGCGACAGGGAAACTATGGCTACACCTTC. Supplemented by reference TRBV2 and TRBJ1-2, the full variable domain reads EPEVTQTPSHQVTQMGQEVILRCVPISNHLYFYWYRQILGQKVEFLVSFYNNEISEKSEIFDDQFSVERPDGSNFTLKIRSTKLEDSAMYFCASRLRQGNYGYTFGSGTRLTVV.